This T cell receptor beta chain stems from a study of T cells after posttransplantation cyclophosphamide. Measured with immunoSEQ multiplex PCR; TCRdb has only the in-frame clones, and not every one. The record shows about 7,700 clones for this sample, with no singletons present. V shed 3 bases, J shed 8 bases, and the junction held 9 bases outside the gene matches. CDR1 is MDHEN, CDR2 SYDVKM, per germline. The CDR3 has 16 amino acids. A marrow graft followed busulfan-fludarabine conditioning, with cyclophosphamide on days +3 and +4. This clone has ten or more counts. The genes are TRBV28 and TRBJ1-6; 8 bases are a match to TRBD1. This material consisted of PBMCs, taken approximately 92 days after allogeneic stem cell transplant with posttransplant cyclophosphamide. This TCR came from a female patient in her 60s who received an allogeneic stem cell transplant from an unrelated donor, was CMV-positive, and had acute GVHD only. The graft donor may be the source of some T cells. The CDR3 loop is CASSFLGQGADSPLHF. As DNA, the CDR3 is TGTGCCAGCAGTTTTCTGGGGCAGGGGGCTGATTCACCCCTCCACTTT.